The sample holds a few counts of the clone carrying this T cell receptor beta chain. Authors' methods: Researchers built a distant-metastasis classifier for papillary thyroid cancer that drew on CDR3 differences across clinicopathological groups. TCRdb re-called the PCR reads through MiXCR. It is TCRdb's table, rather than the study itself, that gives the V and J calls and clone size. Of roughly 16,000 clones detected, 30% to 40% appear once; the ten largest clones hold 7.3%. Before thyroid surgery, none of the patients had received any treatment. These data belong to a study of metastatic and nonmetastatic thyroid tumors. Whole-study context: Patients with malignant and benign thyroid disease provided blood and tumor or nodule tissue, whose repertoires were compared.

This CDR3 spans 13 amino acids. From germline, CDR1 is DFQATT and CDR2 SNEGSKA (reference sequence). V gave up 3 bases and J gave up 2 bases, with 10 bases separating them. This receptor was taken from a female donor with papillary thyroid cancer or a benign thyroid nodule (not recorded which). Some clones in this sample may be carry-over from other donors' samples. Material for sequencing was tumor tissue. The J gene is TRBJ1-1, the V gene TRBV20-1; D not resolved. The CDR3 region has the DNA TGCAGTGCTAGTGGAGGCTCAAACACTGAAGCTTTCTTT. This codes for CSASGGSNTEAFF.